This is a list of T cell receptor beta chains from one sample in a study of cytomegalovirus exposure and HLA in healthy donors. Clones were read by immunoSEQ multiplex PCR, and TCRdb kept only the in-frame ones, dropping some. Among 90,000 to 100,000 clones listed, more than 85% were seen once. The sequencing input was PBMCs. The receptors were gathered from a man aged 18 to 29 in good health and CMV-seropositive. Each CDR3 is given with its conserved first and last residue. The D gene is left open where the match is weak. Clone size, where shown, is once, few, many, or a class for clones that have expanded.

15 NA TRBJ2-7 TRBV7-6 TRBD1 TGTGCCAGCAGCGCGCAGACAGGGAATACCTACGAGCAGTACTTC CASSAQTGNTYEQYF
14 NA TRBJ2-1 TRBV29-1 NA TGCAGCGCCACCCCCTTCGGGAAACGCAATGAGCAGTTCTTC CSATPFGKRNEQFF
15 once TRBJ2-5 TRBV12-5 NA TGTGCTAGTGGTTTGCTTCGGTGGGACACTGAGACCCAGTACTTC CASGLLRWDTETQYF
16 NA TRBJ2-5 TRBV18 TRBD2 TGTGCCAGCTCACTCCTCGGGACTAGCGGCCAAGAGACCCAGTACTTC CASSLLGTSGQETQYF
18 NA TRBJ2-5 TRBV5-1 TRBD2 TGCGCCAGCAGCTTGGATCCCTGGACTAGCGGGGCTCAAGAGACCCAGTACTTC CASSLDPWTSGAQETQYF
11 once TRBJ2-5 TRBV12-5 NA TGTGCTAGTGGTCAACAAGAGACCCAGTACTTC CASGQQETQYF
14 NA TRBJ1-4 TRBV7-2 NA TGTGCCAGCAGCTTCAGCGCAACTAATGAAAAACTGTTTTTT CASSFSATNEKLFF
15 NA TRBJ2-1 TRBV9 TRBD2 TGTGCCAGCAGCGTAGTGACTAGCGGGAGGGATGAGCAGTTCTTC CASSVVTSGRDEQFF
13 NA TRBJ2-1 TRBV7-2 TRBD1 TGTGCCAGCAGCCCCGAGGGTACAGGGGCGCAGTTCTTC CASSPEGTGAQFF
14 NA TRBJ1-4 TRBV6-1 TRBD1 TGTGCCAGTATTCAGGGACAGTTTAATGAAAAACTGTTTTTT CASIQGQFNEKLFF
15 NA TRBJ1-2 TRBV6-1 TRBD1 TGTGCCAGCAGTGAGGATGCAGGGGGATCGGATGGCTACACCTTC CASSEDAGGSDGYTF
11 once TRBJ2-1 TRBV20-1 NA TGCAGTGCTAGACGAGGACAGGAGCAGTTCTTC CSARRGQEQFF
15 NA TRBJ1-1 TRBV5-6 NA TGTGCCAGCAGCCCGGATTTAGGGGTTGTTACTGAAGCTTTCTTT CASSPDLGVVTEAFF
13 NA TRBJ2-7 TRBV28 TRBD1 TGTGCCAGCAGAGACAGGGCCTCCTACGAGCAGTACTTC CASRDRASYEQYF
13 NA TRBJ1-4 TRBV6-6 NA TGTGCCAGCAGCCCCGCGGGAGGAGAAAAACTGTTTTTT CASSPAGGEKLFF
15 NA TRBJ2-7 TRBV6-6 NA TGTGCCAGCAGCAGGGCCCCGTACAGTTCCTACGAGCAGTACTTC CASSRAPYSSYEQYF
14 NA TRBJ2-2 TRBV6-1 NA TGTGCCAGCAGTGTGGAGGGGTTCACCGGGGAGCTGTTTTTT CASSVEGFTGELFF
14 NA TRBJ1-6 TRBV10-1 NA TGCGCCAGCAGTGAGTCGACAATCGGTTCACCCCTCCACTTT CASSESTIGSPLHF
15 NA TRBJ2-3 TRBV27 NA TGTGCCAGCAGTTCGGGGGACTTAAGAGCAGATACGCAGTATTTT CASSSGDLRADTQYF
12 NA TRBJ1-2 TRBV6-5 NA TGTGCCAGCAGCGGCAGGGAGGGTGGCTACACCTTC CASSGREGGYTF
14 once TRBJ2-3 TRBV6-1 TRBD2 TGTGCCAGCAGGGGGGGACTAGAGCTGTTCACGCAGTATTTT CASRGGLELFTQYF
13 once TRBJ2-5 TRBV29-1 TRBD1 TGCAGCGCCGAGCCCAGGGGGCTAGAGACCCAGTACTTC CSAEPRGLETQYF
16 NA TRBJ1-6 TRBV18 TRBD1 TGTGCCAGCTCACCAGGGACAGGGGCCTTTAATTCACCCCTCCACTTT CASSPGTGAFNSPLHF
19 NA TRBJ1-3 TRBV27 NA TGTGCCAGCAGTCCTACCTTGGGGCCTGATTTAAGCTCTGGAAACACCATATATTTT CASSPTLGPDLSSGNTIYF
15 NA TRBJ1-2 TRBV5-1 TRBD1 TGCGCCAGCAGCCACCAGGAAAGGGGGCGGGGTGGCTACACCTTC CASSHQERGRGGYTF
18 NA TRBJ1-5 TRBV28 TRBD1 TGTGCCAGCAGTTCGTGGACAGGGGGGAGGTATAGCAATCAGCCCCAGCATTTT CASSSWTGGRYSNQPQHF
17 NA TRBJ2-7 TRBV19 TRBD2 TGTGCCAGTAGTACAAGGAGGACTAGCGGGAGCTCCTACGAGCAGTACTTC CASSTRRTSGSSYEQYF
15 NA TRBJ1-4 TRBV19 NA TGTGCCAGTAGTCGAGTCGCGGGGTCGGATGAAAAACTGTTTTTT CASSRVAGSDEKLFF
15 few TRBJ2-7 TRBV6-5 TRBD1 TGTGCCAGCAGTTACTCGACAGGGGGCTCCTACGAGCAGTACTTC CASSYSTGGSYEQYF
15 NA TRBJ1-5 TRBV7-2 TRBD1 TGTGCCAGCAGCTTCGAGGCTTCTCGGGACAGGGTAGCGCATTTT CASSFEASRDRVAHF
14 once TRBJ2-7 TRBV6-6 TRBD2 TGTGCCAGCAGCTACCTAGCGGGAGTAGACGAGCAGTACTTC CASSYLAGVDEQYF
16 NA TRBJ2-1 TRBV9 TRBD1 TGTGCCAGCAGCGTAATCGGGACAGGGGCCTACAATGAGCAGTTCTTC CASSVIGTGAYNEQFF